This T cell receptor beta chain was retrieved from a study of T cell responses to AZD1222 COVID-19 vaccine. Germline assignment: CDR1 SGHRS and CDR2 YFSETQ. Trimming cost V 0 bases and J 3 bases; bases outside gene matches: 2. This CDR3 region has 15 residues. Here immunoSEQ multiplex PCR was the method, and the copy in TCRdb shows in-frame clones only, minus some. In the table there are around 160,000 clones, around 92% of which are singletons. Pooling of second doses given at about 4 or about 12 weeks was done. Sequenced here: peripheral blood, sampled 28 days after the second AZD1222 dose. This sequence was found in an adult who received the AZD1222 COVID-19 vaccine. This chain links TRBV5-1 with TRBJ2-5; TRBD1 matches at 10 bases. CDR3 in DNA: TGCGCCAGCAGCTTGGTAGGGACAGGGGAAGAGACCCAGTACTTC. This encodes CASSLVGTGEETQYF.